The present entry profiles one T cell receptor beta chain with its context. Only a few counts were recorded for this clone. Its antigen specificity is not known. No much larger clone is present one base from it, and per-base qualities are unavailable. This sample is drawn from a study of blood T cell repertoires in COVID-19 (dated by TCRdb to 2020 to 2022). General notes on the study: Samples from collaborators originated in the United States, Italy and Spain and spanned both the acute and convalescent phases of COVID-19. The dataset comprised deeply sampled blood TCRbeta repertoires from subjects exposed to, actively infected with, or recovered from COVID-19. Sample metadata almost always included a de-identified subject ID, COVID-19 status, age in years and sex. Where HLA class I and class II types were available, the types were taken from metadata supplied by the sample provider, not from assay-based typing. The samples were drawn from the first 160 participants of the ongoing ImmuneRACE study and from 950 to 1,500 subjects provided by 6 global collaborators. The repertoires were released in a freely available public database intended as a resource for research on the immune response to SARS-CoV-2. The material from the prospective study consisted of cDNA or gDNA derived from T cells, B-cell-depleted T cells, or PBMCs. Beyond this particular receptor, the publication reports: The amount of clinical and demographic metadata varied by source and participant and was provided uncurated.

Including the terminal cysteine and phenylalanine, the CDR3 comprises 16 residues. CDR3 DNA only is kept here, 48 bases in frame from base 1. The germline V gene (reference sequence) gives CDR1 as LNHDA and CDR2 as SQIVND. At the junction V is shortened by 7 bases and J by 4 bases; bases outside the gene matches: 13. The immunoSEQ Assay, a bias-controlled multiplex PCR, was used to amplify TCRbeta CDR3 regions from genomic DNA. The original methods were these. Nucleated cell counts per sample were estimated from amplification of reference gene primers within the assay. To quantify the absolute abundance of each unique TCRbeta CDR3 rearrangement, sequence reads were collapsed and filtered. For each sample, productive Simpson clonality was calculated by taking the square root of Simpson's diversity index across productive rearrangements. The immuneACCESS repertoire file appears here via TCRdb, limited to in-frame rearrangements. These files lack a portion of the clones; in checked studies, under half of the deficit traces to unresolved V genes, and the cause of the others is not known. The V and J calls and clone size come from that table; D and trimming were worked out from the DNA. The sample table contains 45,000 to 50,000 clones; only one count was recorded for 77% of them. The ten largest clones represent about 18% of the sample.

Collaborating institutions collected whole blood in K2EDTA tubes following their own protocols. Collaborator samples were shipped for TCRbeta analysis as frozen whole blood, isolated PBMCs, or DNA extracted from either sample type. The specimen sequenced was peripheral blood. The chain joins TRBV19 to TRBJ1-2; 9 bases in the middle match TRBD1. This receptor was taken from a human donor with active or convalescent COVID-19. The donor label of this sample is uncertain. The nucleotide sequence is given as TGTGCCAGTACGAGGACAGGGGACCGGAGGGGCTATGGCTACACCTTC. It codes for CASTRTGDRRGYGYTF. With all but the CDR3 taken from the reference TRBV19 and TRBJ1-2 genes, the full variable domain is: DGGITQSPKYLFRKEGQNVTLSCEQNLNHDAMYWYRQDPGQGLRLIYYSQIVNDFQKGDIAEGYSVSREKKESFPLTVTSAQKNPTAFYLCASTRTGDRRGYGYTFGSGTRLTVV.